The following is a T cell receptor beta chain sequence with its context. Its antigen remains unknown. This entry belongs to a study of CD8 T cells in ankylosing spondylitis. General study points: There was a TCR beta motif, made of several highly homologous variants, that appeared characteristic of ankylosing spondylitis blood.

One entry per CDR3 protein results from TCRdb running MiXCR on the 5' RACE reads. This table has 37,000 or so distinct CDR3 sequences, approximately 15% appearing once. The germline gives CDR1 LNHNV, CDR2 YYDKDF (reference sequence). The J segment lost 0 bases and the V segment lost 5 bases, leaving 11 bases of the junction unmatched. The CDR3 has 17 residues. The chain recombines TRBV15 with TRBJ2-7, with 9 nucleotides matching TRBD2. What was sequenced was blood. This receptor was taken from a male donor with ankylosing spondylitis or in good health (not recorded which). The DNA for the CDR3 is TGTGCCACCAGCCGGGGCGTAGCGGGAGTGAGCTCCTACGAGCAGTACTTC. Residues: CATSRGVAGVSSYEQYF.